The next 32 T cell receptor beta chains were all read from a single sample in a study of T cells in localized non-small cell lung cancer (dated by TCRdb to the early 2020s). Libraries were made using the immunoSEQ multiplex PCR assay. This is the immuneACCESS table as TCRdb keeps it, with only in-frame sequences that have V and J called. A part of the clones is gone; compared with another copy, unresolved V genes explain less than half, and the rest is unexplained. This sample gives some 4,500 clones in total; 85% to 95% of them show up just once. The top ten clonotypes cover 3% of the sample. Here the sequenced sample was peripheral blood, taken before any cancer treatment. The receptors were sampled from a woman aged 35-70 years with stage I lung adenocarcinoma.

This sequence joins TRBV6-1 and TRBJ1-1, with D tentatively TRBD1 (6 bases). Trimming removed 7 bases at V and 11 bases at J, with 14 bases between. The CDR3 has 11 amino acids. Germline V gene data show CDR1 as MNHNS and CDR2 as SASEGT. CDR3 coding DNA: TGTGCCAGCAAAACAGGGTTGGGCGCTTTCTTT. It yields the protein CASKTGLGAFF.

The V gene is TRBV19, the J gene TRBJ1-6; no clear D. V was clipped by 3 bases and J by 11 bases, with 14 bases between them. CDR3 length: 14 amino acids. The germline gives CDR1 LNHDA, CDR2 SQIVND (reference sequence). This chain's CDR3 is CASSMAGSDPPLHF. The CDR3 nucleotides are TGTGCCAGTAGTATGGCCGGGTCCGATCCACCCCTCCACTTT.

The CDR3: CASSITSGSNYEQYF. For the CDR3, the DNA is TGTGCCAGTAGTATTACTAGCGGGAGCAACTACGAGCAGTACTTC. The chain links TRBV19 to TRBJ2-7; 11 bases are shared with TRBD2. J lost 3 bases, V lost 3 bases, and 4 bases had no gene match. This CDR3 spans 15 amino acids. Germline lookup yields CDR1 LNHDA and CDR2 SQIVND (reference sequence). The variable domain in full, with the rest retrieved from reference TRBV19 and TRBJ2-7, is DGGITQSPKYLFRKEGQNVTLSCEQNLNHDAMYWYRQDPGQGLRLIYYSQIVNDFQKGDIAEGYSVSREKKESFPLTVTSAQKNPTAFYLCASSITSGSNYEQYFGPGTRLTVT.

This sequence joins TRBV5-1 and TRBJ2-3; 9 bases fit TRBD2. The ends lost 7 bases at V and 2 bases at J; junction bases unmatched: 5. Germline V gene data show CDR1 as SGHRS and CDR2 as YFSETQ. CDR3 length: 14 amino acids. DNA for the CDR3: TGCGCCAGCTTAAGCGGGAGGCCCACAGATACGCAGTATTTT. This encodes CASLSGRPTDTQYF.

This clone showed up just once. The CDR3: CASSFLFEASGNTIYF. The CDR3 DNA sequence: TGTGCCAGCAGCTTCTTGTTTGAGGCCTCTGGAAACACCATATATTTT. This chain uses TRBV5-5 with TRBJ1-3, with no clear D. The germline gives CDR1 SGHKS, CDR2 YYEKEE (reference sequence). CDR3 length: 16 residues. Trimming stripped 2 bases from V and 0 bases from J, with 12 bases between.

The chain carries TRBV19 and TRBJ2-7; the match to TRBD1 covers 7 bases. Germline V gives CDR1 LNHDA, CDR2 SQIVND (reference sequence). The CDR3 extends over 16 amino acids. The V gene end was trimmed by 4 bases and the J gene end by 3 bases; junction bases not matched to a gene: 12. The CDR3 protein is CASSTLRQGRDYEQYF. The CDR3 DNA follows: TGTGCCAGTAGTACCCTCCGACAGGGAAGGGACTACGAGCAGTACTTC.

This chain joins TRBV30 and TRBJ1-5; a weak D match, TRBD1 (5 bases). Per germline, CDR1 GTSNPN and CDR2 SVGIG (reference sequence). V was shortened by 0 bases and J by 5 bases, with 17 bases between the two germline ends. The CDR3 has 16 amino acids. CDR3 bases: TGTGCCTGGAGTGTACCCCTCGACAGTGGAGATCAGCCCCAGCATTTT. This codes for CAWSVPLDSGDQPQHF.

This clone was detected only once. CDR3: CASSESRGLQPQHF. CDR3 DNA sequence: TGTGCCAGCAGTGAAAGCCGCGGATTGCAGCCCCAGCATTTT. The J gene is TRBJ1-5, the V gene TRBV2, with no clear D. CDR3 size: 14 residues. From germline, CDR1 is SNHLY and CDR2 FYNNEI. Trimming pared 2 bases from V and 7 bases from J, leaving 12 bases between.

J is TRBJ1-5 and V is TRBV1; the table's D call, TRBD1, was not checked against the DNA. TRBV1 is a pseudogene segment. The CDR3 runs 17 residues. This CDR3 is CTSSQGQVVLGHQPQHF. CDR3 nucleotides: TGCACCAGCAGCCAAGGACAGGTTGTCTTGGGGCATCAGCCCCAGCATTTT.

V usage is TRBV27 and J usage is TRBJ2-5, with unresolved D. The J call is doubtful: the DNA matches TRBJ2-7 better. This CDR3 has 13 amino acids. Per germline, CDR1 MNHEY and CDR2 SMNVEV (reference sequence). CDR3 bases: TGTGCCACCTCGCCCGGTAGCTCCTACGAGCAGTACTTC. Translation gives CATSPGSSYEQYF.

This clone was observed a single time. The chain uses TRBV18 and TRBJ2-2, with TRBD2 matching over 8 bases. The CDR3 is 16 residues long. CDR1 and CDR2 (germline): KGHSH, LQKENI. V gave up 2 bases and J gave up 2 bases; unmatched junction bases: 4. The CDR3 region has the DNA TGTGCCAGCTCACCAGCGGGGGGCGCTAACACCGGGGAGCTGTTTTTT. Its translation is CASSPAGGANTGELFF.

This chain uses TRBV6-1 with TRBJ2-1; D is perhaps TRBD2 (5 bases). This CDR3 comprises 11 residues. Germline V gene sequence: CDR1 MNHNS, CDR2 SASEGT. V was trimmed by 7 bases and J by 8 bases, leaving 9 bases between them. The CDR3 DNA reads as TGTGCCAGCACTAGCCTCGATGAGCAGTTCTTC. Translation: CASTSLDEQFF.

The chain combines TRBV2 with TRBJ1-2; D gene uncertain. The V gene's germline CDR1 is SNHLY and CDR2 FYNNEI. This CDR3 is built from 12 residues. V was clipped by 8 bases and J by 4 bases, with 11 bases between them. The CDR3 DNA reads as TGTGCCAGCCTGGGAGCCGGCTATGGCTACACCTTC. This translates into CASLGAGYGYTF.

The chain combines TRBV14 with TRBJ2-2; no reliable D call. This CDR3 comprises 14 residues. V was pared by 4 bases and J by 2 bases, with 8 bases between. The V gene's germline CDR1 is SGHDN and CDR2 FVKESK. The CDR3 loop reads CASSRSVNTGELFF. The CDR3 nucleotides read TGTGCCAGCAGCCGCAGTGTTAACACCGGGGAGCTGTTTTTT.

The CDR3 spells CAISTSGRNEQFF. The CDR3 DNA follows: TGTGCCATCTCAACAAGTGGGCGCAATGAGCAGTTCTTC. The rearrangement joins TRBV21-1 to TRBJ2-1; the D call of TRBD1 is as the table states it, not checked on the DNA. TRBV21-1 is reported as a pseudogene. CDR3 length equals 13 residues.

The chain links TRBV25-1 to TRBJ1-1; D remains unclear. CDR3 size: 13 residues. Germline V lookup: CDR1 MGHDK, CDR2 SYGVNS. The ends were cut back, 6 bases at V and 3 bases at J, with 11 bases in the middle. CDR3 sequence reads: CASRWSGDTEAFF. The CDR3 DNA reads TGTGCCAGCAGGTGGTCCGGGGACACTGAAGCTTTCTTT. The whole variable domain, filled in from reference TRBV25-1 and TRBJ1-1, reads EADIYQTPRYLVIGTGKKITLECSQTMGHDKMYWYQQDPGMELHLIHYSYGVNSTEKGDLSSESTVSRIRTEHFPLTLESARPSHTSQYLCASRWSGDTEAFFGQGTRLTVV.

This clone appeared once. The rearrangement joins TRBV11-2 to TRBJ1-1, with D unresolved. The V end lost 5 bases, the J end lost 5 bases, and 18 bases lay between the germline ends. Germline V gives CDR1 SGHAT, CDR2 FQNNGV. The CDR3 is made up of 15 amino acids. The CDR3 DNA sequence: TGTGCCAGCAGCAGATTCACTCCGGATAGGACTGAAGCTTTCTTT. It codes for CASSRFTPDRTEAFF.

As concerns this clone: At one of its ends the junction is not consistent with the germline gene, which may arise from a read error. The chain employs TRBV19 and TRBJ1-2; D perhaps matches TRBD1 (5 bases). The CDR3 contains 11 residues. Per germline, CDR1 LNHDA and CDR2 SQIVND (reference sequence). CDR3 region: CASSMATGTHF. CDR3 nucleotide sequence: TGTGCCAGTAGTATGGCCACCGGGACGCACTTC.

V is TRBV16 and J is TRBJ2-5; TRBD1 is a possible D gene (5 bases). In germline, CDR1 is KGHSY, CDR2 FQNENV. The CDR3 loop spans 17 amino acids. V was shortened by 2 bases and J by 1 base, with 17 bases between the two germline ends. The CDR3 loop is CASSQRSRTSAQETQYF. The CDR3 DNA sequence: TGTGCCAGCAGCCAACGATCCCGGACAAGTGCCCAAGAGACCCAGTACTTC.

DNA of the CDR3: TGCGCCAGCAGAGAGGGCCCCTCTGGGGCCAACGTCCTGACTTTC. Its protein is CASREGPSGANVLTF. The chain has TRBV10-2 and TRBJ2-6; TRBD2 might be the D (5 bases). CDR1 and CDR2 (germline): WSHSY, SAAADI. Trimming removed 6 bases at V and 0 bases at J, with 9 bases between. This CDR3 has 15 residues.

The rearrangement links TRBV2 to TRBJ2-1, with 7 nucleotides matching TRBD1. CDR1 and CDR2 from the germline V gene are SNHLY and FYNNEI. The CDR3 sequence is 14 residues long. V lost 3 bases and J lost 15; bases outside the gene matches: 14. CDR3 coding DNA: TGTGCCAGCAGTGATGAGGGGTCCGGGACAGAAGTGTTCTTC. As protein: CASSDEGSGTEVFF.

Here the CDR3 DNA reads TGTGCCCGGATTAAACTCCCCACAGATACGCAGTATTTT. Its translation: CARIKLPTDTQYF. The chain uses TRBV30 and TRBJ2-3; D is unresolved. From germline, CDR1 is GTSNPN and CDR2 SVGIG (reference sequence). The CDR3 is 13 amino acids. V dropped 8 bases and J dropped 2 bases, with 14 bases sitting between them.

This sequence joins TRBV4-2 and TRBJ2-2; possible D gene TRBD2, 5 bases. CDR3 length: 15 residues. The ends were cut back, 0 bases at V and 8 bases at J, with 13 bases in the middle. From germline, CDR1 is LGHNA and CDR2 YNFKEQ. Here the CDR3 DNA reads TGTGCCAGCAGCCAAGAGGAGAGGGTTCTAGGGGAGCTGTTTTTT. Its protein is CASSQEERVLGELFF.

The V and J genes are TRBV7-3 and TRBJ2-6; 7 nucleotides line up with TRBD1. CDR3 size: 17 residues. V gave up 1 base and J gave up 0 bases; unmatched junction bases: 3. Per germline, CDR1 SGHTA and CDR2 FQGTGA. CDR3 loop: CASSLRDRDSGANVLTF. The CDR3 nucleotides read TGTGCCAGCAGCTTAAGGGACAGAGACTCTGGGGCCAACGTCCTGACTTTC. Full variable domain (outside the CDR3, taken from reference TRBV7-3 and TRBJ2-6): GAGVSQTPSNKVTEKGKYVELRCDPISGHTALYWYRQSLGQGPEFLIYFQGTGAADDSGLPNDRFFAVRPEGSVSTLKIQRTERGDSAVYLCASSLRDRDSGANVLTFGAGSRLTVL.

This chain joins TRBV25-1 and TRBJ1-1; no firm D call. The V gene's germline CDR1 is MGHDK and CDR2 SYGVNS. V gave up 2 bases and J gave up 12 bases, with 16 bases separating them. The CDR3 has 13 residues. The CDR3 sequence is CASSERAGLKTFF. CDR3 coding DNA: TGTGCCAGCAGTGAACGAGCAGGACTGAAGACTTTCTTT.

V and J are TRBV19 and TRBJ2-7, with a tentative D call TRBD1 (5 bases). Germline values: CDR1 LNHDA, CDR2 SQIVND (reference sequence). This CDR3 contains 13 residues. V was pared by 3 bases and J by 1 base, with 7 bases between. The CDR3 protein is CASSITGSYEQYF. In DNA form, the CDR3 reads TGTGCCAGTAGTATTACAGGATCCTACGAGCAGTACTTC.

The genes are TRBV10-3 and TRBJ2-7, with a possible D match to TRBD2 (6 bases). The V end was cut by 4 bases, the J end by 2 bases, with 15 bases between. CDR3 length: 15 residues. Germline V gene sequence: CDR1 ENHRY, CDR2 SYGVKD. CDR3 in amino acids: CAISAGRTGAYEQYF. As DNA, the CDR3 is TGTGCCATCAGTGCAGGCCGGACGGGGGCCTACGAGCAGTACTTC.

The genes are TRBV5-4 and TRBJ2-1, with TRBD2 identical over 7 bases. Germline loops: CDR1 SGHNT, CDR2 YYREEE (reference sequence). This CDR3 is 14 amino acids long. Trimming cost V 1 base and J 7 bases; bases outside gene matches: 5. CDR3 sequence: CASSLTSVVNEQFF. In DNA form, the CDR3 reads TGTGCCAGCAGCTTGACTAGCGTGGTTAATGAGCAGTTCTTC.

This clone was detected only once. The V and J genes are TRBV6-5 and TRBJ2-7; D tentatively reads TRBD1 or TRBD2 (5 bases each). This CDR3 comprises 14 residues. Germline V gene sequence: CDR1 MNHEY, CDR2 SVGAGI. V lost 0 bases, J lost 4 bases, and 10 bases lay in between. Written as DNA, the CDR3 is TGTGCCAGCAGTTACTCGACAGAGGGTTACGAGCAGTACTTC. Its protein is CASSYSTEGYEQYF.

The chain recombines TRBV6-1 with TRBJ2-7; 7 bases fit TRBD1. This CDR3 is built from 14 residues. Losses at the gene ends were 6 bases for V and 3 bases for J; bases not matched to a gene: 8. CDR1 and CDR2 from the germline V gene are MNHNS and SASEGT. CDR3 region: CASRQMGQNYEQYF. The CDR3, as DNA: TGTGCCAGCAGGCAAATGGGACAGAACTACGAGCAGTACTTC.

The gene calls are TRBV18 and TRBJ1-1; unclear D gene. The CDR3 has 14 residues. V lost 3 bases and J 4 bases, leaving 12 bases between the germline ends. Germline values: CDR1 KGHSH, CDR2 LQKENI. The CDR3 loop reads CASSPGTGSTEAFF. The DNA of the CDR3 is TGTGCCAGCTCACCCGGAACGGGGAGCACTGAAGCTTTCTTT.

In its sample, this clone was seen once. The chain uses TRBV5-1 and TRBJ2-1; 8 positions match TRBD1. The V segment lost 7 bases and the J segment 4 bases; nucleotides outside the gene matches: 22. The CDR3 loop spans 19 amino acids. Germline V lookup: CDR1 SGHRS, CDR2 YFSETQ. CDR3 nucleotide sequence: TGCGCCAGCGACCCTCTCCGCCTCGACAGGGGAAACAGGTACAATGAGCAGTTCTTC. Its translation: CASDPLRLDRGNRYNEQFF.